This TCR beta chain was retrieved from a study of CD8+ T cells in alopecia areata (dated by TCRdb to between 2017 and 2018). About the investigation overall: Treated patients were enrolled in an open-label pilot trial of oral tofacitinib at 5 to 10 mg twice daily for moderate-to-severe alopecia areata. In treated patients, disease severity was measured using the SALT score, which gives the percentage of scalp surface area affected. Patients on tofacitinib were biopsied at baseline and after 4 and 24 weeks of treatment, and several of the patients also had a later scalp biopsy. Patients received tofacitinib for 6 to 18 months and were then followed off drug for 6 months to check for delayed response and recurrence. To study T cell clonal expansion in alopecia areata, the researchers applied high-throughput TCRbeta sequencing to both the C3H/HeJ mouse model and human patients. In humans, TCRbeta sequencing was performed on scalp tissue and on sorted CD4+ and CD8+ peripheral blood T cells from healthy controls and from patients with patchy or totalis/universalis alopecia areata. Scalp clonality was compared across normal scalp (n=4), patchy alopecia areata scalp (n=8), and alopecia totalis/universalis scalp (n=8). TCRbeta CDR3 regions were amplified by immunoSEQ multiplex PCR using 35 Vbeta forward and 13 Jbeta reverse primers. The RNA source kit depended on sample type: the PAXgene miRNA kit for fixed scalp, the miRNeasy kit for PBMCs, and the RNeasy kit for mouse skin. The paper as a whole reports these results and caveats: Compared with normal scalp, lesional scalp, particularly in alopecia totalis/universalis, had higher clonality and more expanded CD8+ clones, which suggests antigenic drive. Because the treated cohort was small and had just a single nonresponder, larger studies are needed to establish links between baseline CD8+ expansion and response. Scalp clonality and the number of expanded CD8+ clones among the top 100 scalp clones were significantly decreased by tofacitinib. Compared with mice, TCR sequences shared between patients were less clear, possibly partly because of HLA diversity across the patient population. Many expanded lesional clones were found to persist in scalp and blood during tofacitinib treatment, and relapse after treatment cessation may be partly explained by this persistence. Scalp TCR repertoire analysis is complicated because resident alphabeta T cells in normal human skin are also sequenced, whereas mouse skin is dominated by gammadelta T cells.

V is shortened by 2 bases, J by 1 base, and the region joining them spans 8 bases. Reading from cysteine to phenylalanine, the CDR3 counts 14 amino acids. Of all the DNA, just the CDR3 is kept, 42 bases in frame from base 1. According to the germline V gene, CDR1 reads KGHSH and CDR2 reads LQKENI. Receptor amplification or capture employed the immunoSEQ multiplex PCR assay. RNA was extracted from all samples and reverse transcribed into cDNA as template for TCR sequencing. First-strand cDNA was synthesized using SuperScript III with a 2:1 mix of oligo-dT and random hexamers. Amplification bias was assessed with a synthetic immune receptor repertoire, and residual bias was removed computationally. Regarding the original processing steps: Raw reads were preprocessed to remove errors, and CDR3 was defined according to IMGT conventions as the region from the conserved cysteine to phenylalanine. Clonality was computed by normalizing Shannon entropy by log2 of the number of productive unique TCRs and subtracting the result from 1. Scalp TCRbeta sequences were cross-referenced with sorted blood CD4 and CD8 repertoires so that the CD4 or CD8 identity of scalp clones could be inferred. TCRdb's version of the immuneACCESS table is confined to in-frame rearrangements and falls short of the full clone set. An unresolved V gene accounts for under half of the shortfall where checked; the remainder is of unknown origin. The D gene and trimming were derived from the DNA, and the V and J assignments and clone size from that table. A total of about 200,000 clones appear in this sample, 35% to 40% of them only once. The ten top clones hold roughly 0.5% of the sample.

This clone was detected a few times. The clone's antigen remains unknown. Base qualities are not provided; no much larger clone lies one nucleotide away. This sample also contains other DNA sequences that code for the same CDR3. Sample treatment or condition, as interpreted from the label and publication: oral pan-JAK inhibitor, 5-10 mg twice daily. From alopecia areata patients, peripheral blood was collected along with lesional scalp punch biopsies. PBMCs were isolated by density centrifugation and stained for CD3, CD4 and CD8, after which CD4+ and CD8+ T cells were sorted on a FACSAria. The chain was built from TRBV18 and TRBJ1-1, with TRBD1 as a weak D call on 6 bases. Sequences were derived from CD4+ T cells sorted from blood, sampled at approximately week 30, from a patient treated with tofacitinib. The clonotype originates from a human donor with alopecia areata. The nucleotide sequence reads TGTGCCAGCTCACCAAGGGGGGAGAACACTGAAGCTTTCTTT. Translated, it reads CASSPRGENTEAFF.